This is a list of T cell receptor beta chains from one sample in a study of shared clonotypes between healthy human individuals. Method: immunoSEQ multiplex PCR; TCRdb's copy keeps in-frame clones and lacks some. The data hold over 2,000,000 clones, with about 93% observed a single time. The source material was naive CD8+ T cells from PBMCs. These receptors all stem from a man aged 18-30 years in good health. Some clones in this sample may be carry-over from other donors' samples. Each CDR3 is given with its conserved first and last residue. Rows give clone size only sometimes, using once, few, many, or a class for an expanded clone.

>TRBJ2-7|TRBV19|NA
CASSIGQGTSYEQYF
>TRBJ2-7|TRBV14|NA
CASSLSLRGEQYF
>TRBJ2-7|TRBV7-9|NA
CASSINYEQYF
>TRBJ2-7|TRBV28|NA
CASRTGGATYEQYF
>TRBJ2-7|TRBV28|NA
CASSLGWASEQYF
>TRBJ2-7|TRBV6-1|NA
CASSGGQKKYEQYF
>TRBJ2-1|TRBV29-1|NA
CSVEVGGWTGESEQFF
>TRBJ1-1|TRBV19|NA
CASSMGPVQTLDTEAFF
>TRBJ2-1|TRBV11-2|once
CASSDNGGAAGEQFF
>TRBJ2-1|TRBV11-2|NA
CASSLVSFEQFF
>TRBJ2-6|TRBV27|NA
CASTSSGSGANVLTF
>TRBJ2-7|TRBV29-1|NA
CSVTTGPREQYF
>TRBJ1-6|TRBV4-1|NA
CASSQGGTGRSPLHF
>TRBJ2-1|TRBV28|NA
CASRSGLGDEQFF
>TRBJ2-7|TRBV6-6|NA
CASSGNSGILYEQYF
>TRBJ1-1|TRBV19|NA
CASSIESETWNTEAFF
>TRBJ1-4|TRBV28|NA
CASSLVPASVELFF
>TRBJ2-5|TRBV9|NA
CASSGRTEETQYF
>TRBJ1-2|TRBV19|NA
CASSIQGAAYGYTF
>TRBJ1-5|TRBV28|NA
CASNQTSGSRPQHF
>TRBJ1-1|TRBV7-2|once
CASSLGTGGGTEAFF
>TRBJ2-7|TRBV27|NA
CASSPLRSPNEQYF
>TRBJ2-1|TRBV9|NA
CASSPRGLVNEQFF
>TRBJ2-2|TRBV28|NA
CASSHDRGANTGELFF
>TRBJ2-1|TRBV5-4|NA
CASSLDLADPNEQFF
>TRBJ1-5|TRBV19|once
CASSIRYSNQPQHF
>TRBJ2-7|TRBV5-8|NA
CASSFDRYEQYF
>TRBJ2-3|TRBV11-2|NA
CASTPGASLTDTQYF
>TRBJ2-2|TRBV18|NA
CASAPGLAGLWDTGELFF
>TRBJ2-1|TRBV4-2|once
CASSQGTGEYEQFF
>TRBJ2-7|TRBV27|NA
CASSLFAGDGYEQYF
>TRBJ2-1|TRBV7-2|NA
CASSLREARNEQFF
>TRBJ2-7|TRBV7-9|NA
CASSGRGIFYEQYF
>TRBJ2-1|TRBV7-8|once
CASSLAALAGEGKFF
>TRBJ2-1|TRBV6-1|NA
CASSESGLAAYYNEQFF
>TRBJ2-5|TRBV7-9|NA
CASSSTREEGGTQYF
>TRBJ2-7|TRBV9|NA
CASSSQQGLRAEQYF
>TRBJ2-7|TRBV11-2|NA
CASSPAPESGEQYF
>TRBJ2-7|TRBV7-7|NA
CASSYEFGYEQYF
>TRBJ2-3|TRBV4-1|NA
CASSRPGLAGDTQYF
>TRBJ2-1|TRBV19|NA
CASSTGLVAPANEQFF
>TRBJ2-5|TRBV9|NA
CASSGGSQQETQYF
>TRBJ2-7|TRBV5-6|NA
CASSLGQRNYEQYF
>TRBJ2-3|TRBV7-2|NA
CASSFNLADLRGDTQYF